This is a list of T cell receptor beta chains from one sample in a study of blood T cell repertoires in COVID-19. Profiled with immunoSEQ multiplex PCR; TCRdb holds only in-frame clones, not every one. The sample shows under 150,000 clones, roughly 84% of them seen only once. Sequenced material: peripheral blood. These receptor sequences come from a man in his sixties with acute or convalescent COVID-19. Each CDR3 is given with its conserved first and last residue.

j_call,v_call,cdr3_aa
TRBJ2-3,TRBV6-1,CASSEPGRGDTDTQYF
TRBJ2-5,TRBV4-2,CASSQDKASGRIGRETQYF
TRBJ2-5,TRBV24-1,CATSDRGIETQYF
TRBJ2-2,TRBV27,CASGRAAGELFF
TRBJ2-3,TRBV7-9,CASSLIAGELRNTQYF
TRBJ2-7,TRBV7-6,CASSPLAGGGSYEQYF
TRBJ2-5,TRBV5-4,CASSLLGTSVETQYF
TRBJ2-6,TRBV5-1,CASSPGLRGSPGANVLTF
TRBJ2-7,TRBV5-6,CASSLGTYEQYF
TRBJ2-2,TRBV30,CAWRQDTGELFF
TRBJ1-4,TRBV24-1,CATSDHVQGGEKLFF
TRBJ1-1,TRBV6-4,CASSEQANTEAFF
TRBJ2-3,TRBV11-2,CASSLGTREGSDTQYF
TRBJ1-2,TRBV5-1,CASSPQGGGGYTF
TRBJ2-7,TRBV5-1,CASSSWTGSSYEQYF
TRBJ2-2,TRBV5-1,CASSFTSRDTGELFF
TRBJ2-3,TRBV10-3,CAISEGGSWNTQYF
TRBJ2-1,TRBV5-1,CASSSLILAGGSNEQFF
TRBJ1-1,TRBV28,CASSLSGTGLNTEAFF
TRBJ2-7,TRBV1,CTSGRSPKDYPTYEQYF
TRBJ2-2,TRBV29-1,CSVRLTNTGELFF
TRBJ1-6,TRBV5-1,CASSLAGRDSPLHF
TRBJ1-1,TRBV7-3,CASSRNQGAHGNEAFF
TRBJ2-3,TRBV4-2,CASSQERTSGSGIAQYF
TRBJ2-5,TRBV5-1,CASSSGQGAKTQYF
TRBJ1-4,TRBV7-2,CASSLAGTGGYEKLFF
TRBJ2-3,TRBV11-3,CASSPGGTDTQYF
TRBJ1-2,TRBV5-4,CASSLARTGANYGYTF
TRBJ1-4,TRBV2,CASRDPGQANNEKLFF
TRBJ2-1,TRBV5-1,CASSATDRGYNEQFF
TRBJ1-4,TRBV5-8,CASSYGLGGDPKLFF
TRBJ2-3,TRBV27,CASSLSSLLLTDTQYF
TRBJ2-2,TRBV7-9,CASSPDWTGELFF
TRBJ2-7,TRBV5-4,CASSSKRGNSYEQYF
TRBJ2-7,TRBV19,CASSAGGSYEQYF
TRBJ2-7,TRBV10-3,CATESGAGDGYEQYF
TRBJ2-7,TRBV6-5,CASSYSPGLGQYF
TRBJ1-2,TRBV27,CASGFGTANNLGGYTF
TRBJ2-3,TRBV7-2,CASSLSRAATDTQYF
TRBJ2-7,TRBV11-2,CASSLEGGPLEQYF
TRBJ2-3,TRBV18,CASSSFERVNTDTQYF
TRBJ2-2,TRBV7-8,CASSPDRGRANTGELFF
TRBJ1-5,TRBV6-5,CASRGYSNQPQHF
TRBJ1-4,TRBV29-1,CSVGQGDYNEKLFF
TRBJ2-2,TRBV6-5,CASSYSGGNTGELFF
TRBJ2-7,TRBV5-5,CASSSKRGQGTYEQYF
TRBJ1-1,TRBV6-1,CASSEAPGAFF
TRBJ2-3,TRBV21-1,CASSIAAHTDTQYF
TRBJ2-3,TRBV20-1,CSASLGNSDTQYF
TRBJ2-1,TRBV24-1,CATSSQGNEQFF